Described below is a single T cell receptor beta chain sequence and its context. This clonotype came up a few times. There is no known antigen for this receptor. No base-level quality is on record; no much larger clone is a single base apart. The library was made by multiplex PCR. Sequencing instrument: Illumina HiSeq 4000. CDR3 regions were amplified by Arm-PCR with iRepertoire HTBI primers to construct TCR beta libraries. Gel purification was performed on PCR products prior to sequencing. In the authors' own workflow: Gene usage analysis of CDR3 amino acid clonotypes relied on the approximately 68 TRBV and about 15 TRBJ segments identified across samples. COPE and FqMerger were used to merge the filtered high-quality paired reads into contigs. BLAST was used to align contigs to the IMGT TRBV, TRBD and TRBJ reference genes, and CDR3 was defined following IMGT. Clonotypes above 0.1% frequency were classified as highly expanded clones. Repertoire diversity was measured by Shannon entropy, and V-J evenness by the Gini coefficient. A clonotype found in more than one individual was treated as public. The public reads were reanalyzed by TCRdb: fastp trimming at Q25, MiXCR alignment, in-frame beta chains only. Identical CDR3 proteins give one entry, which carries the most common genes and DNA. None of the V and J calls come from the authors' own analysis; TCRdb made them. The sample has roughly 360,000 distinct CDR3 sequences on record, around 11% of them singletons. The top ten constitute about 20% of the sample.

The data were taken from a study of regulatory T cells in long-lasting Graves disease (dated by TCRdb to about 2021). Background on the whole study: In the newly diagnosed Graves' disease group, patients had been taking antithyroid drugs for less than 3 months. A total of 33 samples underwent TCR sequencing, from around 13 patients with persistent Graves' disease and 20 patients with newly diagnosed Graves' disease. Patients with persistent Graves' disease were compared with patients with newly diagnosed Graves' disease using TCR sequencing and RNA sequencing of peripheral blood. The study took place in China and was registered as a clinical trial.

Here is what the overall study found, with its caveats: Compared with newly diagnosed patients, persistent Graves' disease patients had lower TCR Shannon entropy and fewer highly expanded clones, which suggests clonal expansion. Only the TCR beta chain was sequenced and analyzed. The small sample size was acknowledged by the authors as a limitation that may reduce accuracy. A larger number of public clonotypes was shared among persistent patients (approximately 3,000) than among newly diagnosed patients (over 850). Peripheral blood alone was examined, since thyroid tissue, which constituted the primary lesion, could not be accessed.

What the time point label conveys for this sample: newly diagnosed GD, antithyroid drugs for less than 3 months. For both TCR sequencing and RNA sequencing, RNA was extracted from PBMCs using TRIzol. Graves' disease was diagnosed according to American Thyroid Association guidelines. Patients for the study were recruited at an endocrinology department in Xi'an, China. Each patient gave approximately 8.8 milliliters of peripheral blood, collected in an EDTA anticoagulant tube. PBMCs were isolated by Ficoll Paque Plus density gradient separation without further T cell sorting. An Agilent 2100 Bioanalyzer and agarose gel were used to check RNA quality, while a NanoDrop 2000 measured RNA concentration. The same sample was also studied in work on T cells in Graves' hyperthyroidism and ophthalmopathy. As the second paper documents: Stable Graves' hyperthyroidism was defined as the absence of progression to ophthalmopathy over 18 months of follow-up. Hyperthyroidism patients were newly diagnosed, with disease duration under 2 months, and aged 18 to 65 years. Exclusion was applied to patients with uncontrolled infections, other autoimmune diseases, pregnancy or lactation. Clinical symptoms, serum thyroxine and TRAb, thyroid ultrasound, and orbital computed tomography formed the basis for the diagnoses. For the first round of RT-PCR on the TCR CDR3, the HTBI primer set was used together with the Qiagen OneStep RT-PCR kit. Blood samples also contained most of the expanded thyroid clonotypes (frequency above 0.001), which suggests that blood repertoires may reflect thyroid immune responses. Ophthalmopathy was separated from stable hyperthyroidism by a 13 V-J signature model, with over 85% sensitivity and about 81% specificity obtained in cross-validation and 80%/75% obtained in testing. During validation, the model predicted progression to ophthalmopathy a median of around 6 months ahead of onset, with around 71% sensitivity and roughly 75% specificity. To identify TCR V-J signatures that set the groups apart, the researchers used a discovery cohort of 100 patients, made up of some 41 with Graves' ophthalmopathy and 57 with stable Graves' hyperthyroidism. Whether ophthalmopathy could be predicted prospectively was tested in an independent validation cohort made up of approximately 19 hyperthyroidism patients plus 17 patients who later progressed to ophthalmopathy. The approximately 90 discovery patients were randomly split 7:3 into training and test sets. In roughly six Graves' hyperthyroidism patients, the study also compared T-cell repertoires from thyroid tissue with T-cell repertoires from blood. Following sampling, methimazole starting at 30 mg daily was given to hyperthyroidism patients, and high-dose intravenous methylprednisolone was given to ophthalmopathy patients. The libraries were constructed in a second round of multiplex PCR and then size-selected and purified. Paired-end sequencing of the libraries was performed with 100 bp reads on an Illumina HiSeq2000. SOAPnuke was used to process the raw data, throwing out any read that contained adapters or uncalled bases, had a mean Phred below 15, or lacked an exact constant-primer or identifier match. High-quality paired reads were merged using COPE v1.2.5, and each unique nucleotide sequence was defined as a clonotype. MiTCR v1.1 was used to align clonotypes to the IMGT TRBV, TRBD and TRBJ reference segments. Only V-J combinations with frequency above 0.0001, covering roughly 99% of repertoires, were analysed. The TCS score was defined as F50 (clonal expansion) divided by E x V (chaos), with BLOSUM62-based TCRdist calculated between CDR3 peptides within each V-J. Welch's t-statistics and random forest reduced fewer than 550 V-J features to some 14, which were used in a naive Bayes classifier (R e1071). Sample size was not statistically predetermined, and blinding of investigators to group allocation was not performed. According to the paper, TCR Vbeta CDR3 sequencing was carried out on approximately 140 peripheral blood samples, which came from over 40 ophthalmopathy, under 80 hyperthyroidism and around 17 progressor patients.

This sequence originates from a woman younger than 35 with Graves disease. Donor details come from another sample of the same person, matched by shared clones. The sample here was peripheral blood mononuclear cells (PBMCs), taken at new diagnosis, from a patient treated with antithyroid drugs.

The CDR3 region: CASSRGLAGEGGEQFF. The DNA sequence reads TGTGCCAGCAGCCGGGGACTAGCGGGGGAGGGCGGTGAGCAGTTCTTC. The chain is made from TRBV4-2 and TRBJ2-1; TRBD2 matches 14 bases in the middle. The CDR3 goes from the cysteine to the phenylalanine over 16 residues. Here the CDR3 DNA is all that survives: 48 bases in frame from base 1. At the junction V is shortened by 4 bases and J by 9 bases; bases outside the gene matches: 8. The germline V gene supplies CDR1 LGHNA and CDR2 YNFKEQ.